These 23 T cell receptor beta chains originate from one sample sequenced in a study of blood T cell repertoires in COVID-19. The table came from immunoSEQ multiplex PCR; TCRdb's copy has only in-frame clones and leaves some out. The sample holds over 300,000 clones, 85% seen once. Sequencing was done on a sample of peripheral blood. The receptors originated from a human donor in a cohort sampled during active COVID-19.

This clone showed up just a few times. The V call is TRBV12-3 or TRBV12-4, the J call TRBJ1-2; D not resolved. V lost 6 bases to trimming and J lost 4 bases, with 6 bases between them. The CDR3 is made up of 11 amino acids. CDR3 bases: TGTGCCAGCAGCCAATCCTATGGCTACACCTTC. It translates to CASSQSYGYTF.

The CDR3 coding sequence is TGTGCCAGTAGTCTTAGGGGCGTTATAGGGGATACGCAGTATTTT. It translates to CASSLRGVIGDTQYF. The chain employs TRBV19 and TRBJ2-3, with D maybe TRBD1 (5 bases). Trimming cost V 5 bases and J 6 bases, with 18 bases left between them. From germline, CDR1 is LNHDA and CDR2 SQIVND (reference sequence). The CDR3 is made up of 15 amino acids. The entire variable domain, with the rest obtained from reference TRBV19 and TRBJ2-3, is as follows: DGGITQSPKYLFRKEGQNVTLSCEQNLNHDAMYWYRQDPGQGLRLIYYSQIVNDFQKGDIAEGYSVSREKKESFPLTVTSAQKNPTAFYLCASSLRGVIGDTQYFGPGTRLTVL.

The chain couples TRBV5-4 to TRBJ2-7, with D perhaps TRBD2 (5 bases). There are 14 residues in the CDR3. CDR1 and CDR2 (germline): SGHNT, YYREEE (reference sequence). V shed 0 bases and J shed 6 bases, with 13 bases lying between them. The CDR3 region is CASSLAGSGVEQYF. In nucleotides, the CDR3 is TGTGCCAGCAGCTTGGCGGGGTCCGGAGTCGAGCAGTACTTC.

V is TRBV7-9 and J is TRBJ2-7, with D maybe TRBD1 (5 bases). Trimming took off 1 base at V and 2 bases at J, with 12 bases between the two ends. The CDR3 sequence is 15 residues long. Germline V gene sequence: CDR1 SEHNR, CDR2 FQNEAQ (reference sequence). CDR3 coding DNA: TGTGCCAGCAGCTTAGGGACATCACGGACCTACGAGCAGTACTTC. This codes for CASSLGTSRTYEQYF.

About this clone itself: Just one base apart from a much larger clone, this may be a read error. V usage is TRBV28 and J usage is TRBJ2-3; 12 bases fit TRBD1. The CDR3 extends over 14 amino acids. The J segment lost 4 bases and the V segment lost 5 bases, leaving 1 base of the junction unmatched. Per germline, CDR1 MDHEN and CDR2 SYDVKM. This CDR3 is CASSGTGGADTQYF. The CDR3 DNA is TGTGCCAGCAGTGGGACAGGGGGCGCAGATACGCAGTATTTT.

This sequence joins TRBV7-2 and TRBJ2-3; 7 nucleotides agree with TRBD2. Germline CDR1 reads SGHTA; CDR2 reads FQGNSA. The J segment lost 0 bases and the V segment lost 5 bases, leaving 5 bases of the junction unmatched. The CDR3 has 15 residues. CDR3: CASSILAASTDTQYF. CDR3 sequence (DNA): TGTGCCAGCAGCATTCTAGCGGCGAGCACAGATACGCAGTATTTT.

This sequence joins TRBV12-3 or TRBV12-4 and TRBJ1-6, with D unclear. CDR3 length equals 13 residues. Trimming removed 6 bases from V and 7 bases from J, with 10 bases in between. In DNA, the CDR3 is TGTGCCAGCAGCTACACACAGAATTCACCCCTCCACTTT. Its translation: CASSYTQNSPLHF.

This clone turned up a few times. V is TRBV10-2 and J is TRBJ1-6, with 7 bases fitting TRBD1. J lost 0 bases, V lost 8 bases, and 10 bases had no gene match. In germline, CDR1 is WSHSY, CDR2 SAAADI. The CDR3 consists of 17 residues. Written as DNA, the CDR3 is TGCGCCAGCCGGGACAGTCTCGAAGACTCCTATAATTCACCCCTCCACTTT. Translating it yields CASRDSLEDSYNSPLHF.

The CDR3 loop is CASSSYRTVRTQYF. The CDR3 DNA reads TGTGCCAGCAGCTCCTATAGGACAGTGAGGACCCAGTACTTC. The rearrangement joins TRBV5-8 to TRBJ2-5, with a tentative D call TRBD1 (6 bases). CDR3 size: 14 residues. V was pared by 3 bases and J by 7 bases, with 16 bases between. Germline CDR1 reads SGHTS; CDR2 reads YDEGEE. Full variable domain (remainder filled in from reference TRBV5-8 and TRBJ2-5): EAGVTQSPTHLIKTRGQQATLRCSPISGHTSVYWYQQALGLGLQFLLWYDEGEERNRGNFPPRFSGRQFPNYSSELNVNALELEDSALYLCASSSYRTVRTQYFGPGTRLLVL.

The rearrangement joins TRBV20-1 to TRBJ1-6, with D maybe TRBD1 (6 bases). V lost 3 bases and J lost 6, with 18 bases in between. The CDR3 has 16 residues. Germline values: CDR1 DFQATT, CDR2 SNEGSKA (reference sequence). CDR3 coding DNA: TGCAGTGCTAGTGTGTCCCCGAAAGGGGGTAATTCACCCCTCCACTTT. This sequence encodes CSASVSPKGGNSPLHF.

This clone has a single count. This rearrangement joins TRBV6-5 to TRBJ1-4; D unclear. Trimming removed 3 bases at V and 7 bases at J, with 15 bases between. CDR1 MNHEY and CDR2 SVGAGI come from the germline V gene. This CDR3 has 15 residues. The CDR3 here is CASSYGQRRGEKLFF. For the CDR3, the DNA is TGTGCCAGCAGTTATGGCCAGCGACGCGGTGAAAAACTGTTTTTT.

As concerns this clone: Other DNA sequences from this sample encode an identical CDR3 as well. The V gene is TRBV18, the J gene TRBJ1-5, with 9 bases lining up with TRBD1. The CDR3 covers 14 residues. The germline V gene has CDR1 KGHSH and CDR2 LQKENI. Germline trimming cut 6 bases from V and 6 bases from J; bases unmatched to any gene: 6. The CDR3 is CASSPDRGGQPQHF. For the CDR3, the DNA is TGTGCCAGCTCCCCGGACAGGGGAGGTCAGCCCCAGCATTTT.

The chain joins TRBV10-3 to TRBJ2-7, with D unresolved. The CDR3 is made up of 13 amino acids. Trimming pared 4 bases from V and 3 bases from J, leaving 10 bases between. Germline CDR1 ENHRY, CDR2 SYGVKD. The CDR3 nucleotides read TGTGCCATCAGTGGAAGAGCCGACTACGAGCAGTACTTC. Translation: CAISGRADYEQYF.

This clone occurred once. CDR3 in DNA: TGTGCCAGCGGACAGGACTCCTACAATGAGCAGTTCTTC. Amino acids: CASGQDSYNEQFF. V is TRBV6-5 and J is TRBJ2-1; 7 nucleotides line up with TRBD1. Unmatched junction bases numbered 1, after V lost 8 bases and J lost 0 bases. This CDR3 has 13 amino acids. Germline V gene sequence: CDR1 MNHEY, CDR2 SVGAGI.

The chain recombines TRBV12-5 with TRBJ1-1; D not certain. The CDR3 covers 11 residues. Trimming shortened V by 5 bases and J by 7 bases, and 8 bases separated the two germline ends. The germline CDR1 and CDR2 sequences are LGHNT and FRNRAP. The CDR3 loop is CASGRDGEAFF. In DNA, the CDR3 is TGTGCTAGTGGTCGGGATGGTGAAGCTTTCTTT.

In this sample, this clone turned up a few times. V gene TRBV6-5 combines with J gene TRBJ1-2; D perhaps matches TRBD1 (5 bases). CDR3 length: 13 amino acids. The germline V gene encodes CDR1 MNHEY and CDR2 SVGAGI. Trimming cost V 8 bases and J 0 bases, with 10 bases left between them. The CDR3 coding sequence is TGTGCCAGCTGGGGCATAACTAACTATGGCTACACCTTC. Protein: CASWGITNYGYTF.

This chain joins TRBV27 and TRBJ2-6, with 8 bases identical to TRBD1. Germline CDR1 is MNHEY and CDR2 is SMNVEV (reference sequence). J was trimmed by 0 bases and V by 7 bases; bases with no gene match: 11. The CDR3 runs 18 residues. CDR3 nucleotides: TGTGCCAGCACCTCCCGGACAGGGAAATTCTCTGGGGCCAACGTCCTGACTTTC. Translation gives CASTSRTGKFSGANVLTF.

The chain carries TRBV18 and TRBJ1-1; D is ambiguous. The CDR3 spans 15 residues. Germline-derived CDR1 and CDR2 are KGHSH and LQKENI. Deletions cut 10 bases from V and 4 bases from J, with 22 bases between. In DNA, the CDR3 is TGTGCCACCCTAGAGAGGGAATCGGTCACCACTGAAGCTTTCTTT. Translation: CATLERESVTTEAFF.

This rearrangement joins TRBV5-1 to TRBJ2-2; D unresolved. Germline lookup yields CDR1 SGHRS and CDR2 YFSETQ. There are 16 residues in the CDR3. Trimming took 2 bases from V and 0 from J, leaving 11 bases between them. CDR3 nucleotides: TGCGCCAGCAGCTTATATGGCAGGCCGAACACCGGGGAGCTGTTTTTT. Protein sequence: CASSLYGRPNTGELFF.

As concerns this clone: Other DNA sequences in the sample encode the same CDR3. The chain combines TRBV12-3 or TRBV12-4 with TRBJ1-2, with TRBD1 as a possible D gene (5 bases). The CDR3 has 12 amino acids. Trimming stripped 3 bases from V and 8 bases from J, with 10 bases between. CDR3 protein: CASSFGEGGYTF. The CDR3 DNA reads as TGTGCCAGCAGTTTTGGGGAGGGGGGCTACACCTTC.

This chain connects TRBV7-9 to TRBJ1-4, with TRBD1 matching 7 bases. The germline gives CDR1 SEHNR, CDR2 FQNEAQ (reference sequence). After removal of 1 base from V and 6 bases from J, the junction contained 5 bases not matched to a gene. This CDR3 is built from 15 residues. The CDR3 protein is CASSLGNRGYEKLFF. CDR3 nucleotide sequence: TGTGCCAGCAGCTTAGGAAACAGGGGTTATGAAAAACTGTTTTTT.

The chain links TRBV5-1 to TRBJ2-1; 7 bases agree with TRBD2. Germline V gene data show CDR1 as SGHRS and CDR2 as YFSETQ. CDR3 length: 16 amino acids. V lost 0 bases and J lost 9; bases outside the gene matches: 12. The CDR3 DNA reads as TGCGCCAGCAGCTTGGGACCGGGGGGTCACATCGTTGAGCAGTTCTTC. Its protein is CASSLGPGGHIVEQFF.

This clone was detected once. The gene calls are TRBV7-9 and TRBJ1-1; unclear D gene. The germline V gene encodes CDR1 SEHNR and CDR2 FQNEAQ (reference sequence). The ends were cut back, 7 bases at V and 5 bases at J, with 14 bases in the middle. The CDR3 loop spans 13 amino acids. CDR3 coding DNA: TGTGCCAGCACTCAACAAGCGGTAACTGAAGCTTTCTTT. Its protein product is CASTQQAVTEAFF.